The TCR beta chain under discussion was sequenced for a study of cytomegalovirus exposure and HLA in healthy donors. The assay was immunoSEQ multiplex PCR, and TCRdb's table has in-frame clones only and misses some. The sample has about 58,000 clones; roughly 90% are singletons. The germline V gene encodes CDR1 SEHNR and CDR2 FQNEAQ (reference sequence). The CDR3 has 14 amino acids. Trimming cost V 3 bases and J 2 bases, with 10 bases left between them. On this clone: Its antigen is not identified.

General observations from the study: Among TCR beta chains, those listed as cytomegalovirus-associated numbered approximately 150. Diagnosis of cytomegalovirus status made by the classifier reportedly showed high specificity and sensitivity. Usually a TCR sequence was rare, but some public TCRs were found in many donors.

This receptor was identified in a man aged 18-30 years in good health and CMV-seronegative. Sequenced material: PBMCs. The chain recombines TRBV7-9 with TRBJ2-5, with D possibly being TRBD1 (5 bases). CDR3 sequence: CASSFETAQETQYF. CDR3 DNA: TGTGCCAGCAGCTTCGAGACAGCACAAGAGACCCAGTACTTC.